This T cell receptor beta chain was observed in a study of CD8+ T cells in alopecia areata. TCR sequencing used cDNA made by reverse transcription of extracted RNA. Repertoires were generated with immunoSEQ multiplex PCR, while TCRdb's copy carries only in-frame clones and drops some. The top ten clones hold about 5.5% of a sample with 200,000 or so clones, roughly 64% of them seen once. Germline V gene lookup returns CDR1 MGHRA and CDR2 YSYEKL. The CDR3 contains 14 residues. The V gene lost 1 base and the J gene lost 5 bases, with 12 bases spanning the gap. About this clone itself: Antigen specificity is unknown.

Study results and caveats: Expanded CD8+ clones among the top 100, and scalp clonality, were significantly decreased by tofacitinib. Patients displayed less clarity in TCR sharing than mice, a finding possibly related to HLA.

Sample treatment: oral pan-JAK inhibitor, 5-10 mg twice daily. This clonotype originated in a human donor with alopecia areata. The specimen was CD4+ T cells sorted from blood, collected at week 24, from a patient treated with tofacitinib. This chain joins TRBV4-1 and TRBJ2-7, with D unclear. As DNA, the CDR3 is TGCGCCAGCAGCCAAGCTGGACGATTGGACGAGCAGTACTTC. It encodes CASSQAGRLDEQYF.